Sequencing of this TCR beta chain was carried out in a study of T cell repertoires in cytomegalovirus infection. Whole-study context: Public TCR beta signatures provided an indication of both CMV infection and a matching HLA type.

From germline, CDR1 is MNHNY and CDR2 SVGAGI (reference sequence). V was shortened by 3 bases and J by 1 base, with 7 bases between the two germline ends. The CDR3 sequence is 15 residues long. Regarding the study as a whole: Cumulative public TCR beta family frequency identified CMV carriers with the relevant HLA. CMV-specific TCR beta clonotypes restricted by HLA-C dominated the ex vivo response.

In the case of this clonotype: Its antigen is unknown.

MiXCR, run by TCRdb on the reads, gives a single entry per CDR3 protein. The table has approximately 76,000 distinct CDR3 sequences, approximately 42% seen once. The sequences come from CD8+ T cells from cultured PBMCs, collected from culture after CMV antigen stimulation. The source is a human donor in good health (CMV status not recorded). Some clones in this sample may be carry-over from other donors' samples. The chain recombines TRBV6-6 with TRBJ2-6; D is uncertain. Written as DNA, the CDR3 is TGTGCCAGCAGTTATATCCTTTCTGGGGCCAACGTCCTGACTTTC. It codes for CASSYILSGANVLTF.